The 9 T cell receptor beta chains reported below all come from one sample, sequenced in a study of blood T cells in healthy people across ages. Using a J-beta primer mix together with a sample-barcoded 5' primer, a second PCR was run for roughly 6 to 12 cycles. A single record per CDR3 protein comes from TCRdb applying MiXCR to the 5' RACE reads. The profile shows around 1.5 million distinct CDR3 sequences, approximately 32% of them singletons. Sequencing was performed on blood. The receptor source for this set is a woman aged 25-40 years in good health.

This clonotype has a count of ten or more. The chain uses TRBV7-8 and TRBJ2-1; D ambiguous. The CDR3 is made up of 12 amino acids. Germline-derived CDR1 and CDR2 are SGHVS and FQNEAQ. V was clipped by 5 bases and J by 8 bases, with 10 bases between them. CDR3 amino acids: CASSPLVDEQFF. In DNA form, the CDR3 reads TGTGCCAGCAGCCCCCTTGTCGATGAGCAGTTCTTC.

In DNA, the CDR3 is TGTGCCAGCCGTAGCGGGGGGGGATCCTACAATGAGCAGTTCTTC. Translation: CASRSGGGSYNEQFF. The V call is TRBV6-5, the J call TRBJ2-1; 11 bases align to TRBD2. Trimming removed 8 bases from V and 1 base from J; junction bases left unmatched: 4. This CDR3 region has 15 residues. Germline CDR1 is MNHEY and CDR2 is SVGAGI.

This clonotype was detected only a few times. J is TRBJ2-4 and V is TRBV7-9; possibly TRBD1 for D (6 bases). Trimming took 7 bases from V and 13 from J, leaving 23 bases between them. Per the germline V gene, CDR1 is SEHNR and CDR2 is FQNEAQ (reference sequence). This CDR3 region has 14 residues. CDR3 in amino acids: CASTPRDTLREQYF. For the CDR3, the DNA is TGTGCCAGCACCCCCCGGGACACCCTGAGGGAGCAGTACTTC.

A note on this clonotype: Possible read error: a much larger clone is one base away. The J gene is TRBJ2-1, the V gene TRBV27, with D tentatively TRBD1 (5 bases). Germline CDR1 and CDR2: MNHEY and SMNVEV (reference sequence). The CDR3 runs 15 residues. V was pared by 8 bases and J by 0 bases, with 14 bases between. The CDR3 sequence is CASCSTDTSYNEQFF. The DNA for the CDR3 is TGTGCCAGCTGTTCAACGGACACCTCCTACAATGAGCAGTTCTTC.

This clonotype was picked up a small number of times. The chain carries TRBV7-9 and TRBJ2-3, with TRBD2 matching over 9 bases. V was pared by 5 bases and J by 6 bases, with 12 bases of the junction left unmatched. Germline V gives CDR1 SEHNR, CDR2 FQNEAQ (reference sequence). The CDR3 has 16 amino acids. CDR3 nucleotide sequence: TGTGCCAGCAGCGCAGGAGCGGGGGGTAGGTTGGATACGCAGTATTTT. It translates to CASSAGAGGRLDTQYF.

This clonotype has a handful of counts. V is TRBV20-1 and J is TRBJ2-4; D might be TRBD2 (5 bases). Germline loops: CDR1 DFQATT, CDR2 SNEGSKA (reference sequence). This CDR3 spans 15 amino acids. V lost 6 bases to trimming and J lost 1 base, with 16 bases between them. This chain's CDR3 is CSAKGRTGAKNIQYF. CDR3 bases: TGCAGTGCCAAAGGACGGACGGGGGCCAAAAACATTCAGTACTTC.

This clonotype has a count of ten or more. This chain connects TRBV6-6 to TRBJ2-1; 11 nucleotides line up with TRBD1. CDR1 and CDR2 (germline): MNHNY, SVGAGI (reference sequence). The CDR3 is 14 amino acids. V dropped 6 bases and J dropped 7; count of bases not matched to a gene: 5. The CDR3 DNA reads TGTGCCAGCAGACCCGGGACAGGGGGGAATGAGCAGTTCTTC. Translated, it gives CASRPGTGGNEQFF.

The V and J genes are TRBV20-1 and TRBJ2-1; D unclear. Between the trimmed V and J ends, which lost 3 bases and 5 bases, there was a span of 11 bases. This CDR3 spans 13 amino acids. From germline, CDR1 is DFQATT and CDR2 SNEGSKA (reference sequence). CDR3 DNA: TGCAGTGCTAGTATCCCCCAGGACAATGAGCAGTTCTTC. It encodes CSASIPQDNEQFF.

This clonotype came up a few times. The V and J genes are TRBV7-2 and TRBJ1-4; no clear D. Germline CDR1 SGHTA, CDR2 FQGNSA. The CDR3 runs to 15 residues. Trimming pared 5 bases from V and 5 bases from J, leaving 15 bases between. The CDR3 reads CASSVTGSPNEKLFF. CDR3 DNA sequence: TGTGCCAGCAGCGTGACGGGGAGTCCGAATGAAAAACTGTTTTTT.